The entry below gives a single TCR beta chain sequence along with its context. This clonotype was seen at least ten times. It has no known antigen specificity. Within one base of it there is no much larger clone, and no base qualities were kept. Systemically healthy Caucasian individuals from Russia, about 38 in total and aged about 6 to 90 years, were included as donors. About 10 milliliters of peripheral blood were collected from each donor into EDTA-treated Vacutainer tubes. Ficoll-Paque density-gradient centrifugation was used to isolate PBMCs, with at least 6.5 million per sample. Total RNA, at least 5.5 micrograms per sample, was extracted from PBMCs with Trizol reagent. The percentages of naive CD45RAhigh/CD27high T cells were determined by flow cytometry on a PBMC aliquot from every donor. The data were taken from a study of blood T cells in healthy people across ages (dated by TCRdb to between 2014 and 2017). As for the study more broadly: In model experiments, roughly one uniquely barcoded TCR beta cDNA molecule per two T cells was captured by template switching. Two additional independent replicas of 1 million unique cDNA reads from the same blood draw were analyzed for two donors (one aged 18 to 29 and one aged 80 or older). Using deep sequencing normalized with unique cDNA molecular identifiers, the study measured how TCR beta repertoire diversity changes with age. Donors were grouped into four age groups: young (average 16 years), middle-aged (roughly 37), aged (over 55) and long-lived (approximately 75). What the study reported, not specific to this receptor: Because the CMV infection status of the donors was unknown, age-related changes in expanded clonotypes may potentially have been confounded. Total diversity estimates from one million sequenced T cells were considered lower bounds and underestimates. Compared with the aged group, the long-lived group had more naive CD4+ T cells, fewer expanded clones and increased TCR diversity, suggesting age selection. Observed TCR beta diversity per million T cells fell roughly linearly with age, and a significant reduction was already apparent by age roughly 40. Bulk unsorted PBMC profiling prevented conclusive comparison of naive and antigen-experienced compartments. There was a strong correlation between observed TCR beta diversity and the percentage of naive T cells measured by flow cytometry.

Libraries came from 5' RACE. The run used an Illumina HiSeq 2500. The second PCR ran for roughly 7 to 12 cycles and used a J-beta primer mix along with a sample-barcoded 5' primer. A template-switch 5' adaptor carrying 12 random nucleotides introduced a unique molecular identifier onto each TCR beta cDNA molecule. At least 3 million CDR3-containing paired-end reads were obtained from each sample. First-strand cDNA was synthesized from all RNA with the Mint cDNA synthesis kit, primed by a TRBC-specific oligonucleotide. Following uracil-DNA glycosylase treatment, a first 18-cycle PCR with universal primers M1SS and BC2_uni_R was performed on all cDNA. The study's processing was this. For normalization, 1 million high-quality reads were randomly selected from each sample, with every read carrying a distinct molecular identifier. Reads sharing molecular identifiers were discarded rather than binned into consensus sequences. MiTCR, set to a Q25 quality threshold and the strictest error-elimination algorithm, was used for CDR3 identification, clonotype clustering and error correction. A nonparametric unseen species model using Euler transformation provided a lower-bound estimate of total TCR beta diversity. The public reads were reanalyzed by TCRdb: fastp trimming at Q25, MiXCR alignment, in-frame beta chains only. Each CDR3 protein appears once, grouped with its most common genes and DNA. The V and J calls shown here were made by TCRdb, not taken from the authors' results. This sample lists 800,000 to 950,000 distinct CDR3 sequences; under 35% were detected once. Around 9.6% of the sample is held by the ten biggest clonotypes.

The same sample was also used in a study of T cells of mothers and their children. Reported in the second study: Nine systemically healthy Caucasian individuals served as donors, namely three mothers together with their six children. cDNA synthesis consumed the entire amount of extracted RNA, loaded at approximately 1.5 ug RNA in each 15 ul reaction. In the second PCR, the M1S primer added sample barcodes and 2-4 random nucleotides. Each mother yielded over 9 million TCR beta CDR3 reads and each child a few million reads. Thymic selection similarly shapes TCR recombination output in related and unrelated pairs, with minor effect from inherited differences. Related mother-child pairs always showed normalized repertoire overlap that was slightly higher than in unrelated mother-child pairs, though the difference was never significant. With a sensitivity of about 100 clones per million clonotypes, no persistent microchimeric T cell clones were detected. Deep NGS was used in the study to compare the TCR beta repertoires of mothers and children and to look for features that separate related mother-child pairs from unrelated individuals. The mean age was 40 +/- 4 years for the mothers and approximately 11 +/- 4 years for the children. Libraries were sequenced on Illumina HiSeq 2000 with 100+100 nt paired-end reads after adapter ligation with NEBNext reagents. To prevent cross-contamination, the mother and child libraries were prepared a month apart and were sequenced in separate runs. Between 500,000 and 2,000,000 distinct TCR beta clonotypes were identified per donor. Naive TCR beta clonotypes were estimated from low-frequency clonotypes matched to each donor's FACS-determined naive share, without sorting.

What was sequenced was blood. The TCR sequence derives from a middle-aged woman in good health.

The DNA reads TGTGCCAGCAGTTATTCACCCGGACTAGCGGGGGGGAGAAAACAAGAGACCCAGTACTTC. Translation gives CASSYSPGLAGGRKQETQYF. The chain couples TRBV6-5 to TRBJ2-5, and 15 junction bases match TRBD2. V ends up 3 bases short and J 2 bases short, with an unmatched junction base count of 13. The CDR3 runs 20 residues from the cysteine to the phenylalanine. Just the 60-base CDR3 DNA is kept, in frame starting at base 1. From a lookup of the germline V gene, CDR1 and CDR2 are MNHEY and SVGAGI.